One and the same sample provided the 10 T cell receptor beta chains below, sequenced in a study of vaccination and CD4 T cells after COVID-19 (dated by TCRdb to the early 2020s). The treatment or condition tag for this specimen amounts to: approximately 9-day PBMC culture with coronavirus spike peptide pools or control peptides (ViraFEST assay). Their cognate antigens are unknown. Libraries came from PCR. Sequencer: Illumina iSeq 100. DNA from cultured CD4+ T cells underwent TCR sequencing with the Oncomine TCR Beta short-read assay at the Johns Hopkins FTIC core. TCRdb trimmed the raw reads at Q25, called clones with MiXCR and kept productive beta chains. Records with the same CDR3 protein are collapsed into one entry carrying the most frequent genes and DNA. The sample yields more than 3,000 distinct CDR3 sequences; 14% were counted once. The ten largest clones capture 15% to 20% of the sample. Sequenced sample: CD4+ T cells from blood, cultured in vitro. Source of these receptors: a human donor who had recovered from COVID-19.

There are a few counts of this clonotype. The chain recombines TRBV6-5 with TRBJ1-4; D may be TRBD1 (5 bases). The V end was cut by 1 base, the J end by 8 bases, with 11 bases between. The CDR3 contains 14 residues. CDR1 and CDR2 (germline): MNHEY, SVGAGI. In DNA, the CDR3 is TGTGCCAGCAGTTACTATCCGGGGCGGGAAAAACTGTTTTTT. Its translation: CASSYYPGREKLFF.

This clonotype is categorized as medium-sized. V gene TRBV12-3 or TRBV12-4 combines with J gene TRBJ2-7; 7 nucleotides line up with TRBD2. The CDR3 spans 13 residues. The J segment lost 4 bases and the V segment lost 2 bases, leaving 2 bases of the junction unmatched. CDR3 sequence reads: CASSLLADYEQYF. In DNA form, the CDR3 reads TGTGCCAGCAGTTTACTAGCGGATTACGAGCAGTACTTC.

The chain couples TRBV3-1 to TRBJ2-2; TRBD2 agrees at 9 bases. The CDR3 contains 17 residues. Trimming removed 1 base from V and 0 bases from J; junction bases left unmatched: 3. Germline CDR1 LGHDT, CDR2 YNNKEL (reference sequence). Written as DNA, the CDR3 is TGTGCCAGCAGCCAAGTAGGCGGGGGGGCGAACACCGGGGAGCTGTTTTTT. It encodes CASSQVGGGANTGELFF.

This chain uses TRBV5-1 with TRBJ2-7, with 10 bases that match TRBD1. V shed 0 bases, J shed 6 bases, and the junction held 6 bases outside the gene matches. Per germline, CDR1 SGHRS and CDR2 YFSETQ. This CDR3 is built from 15 residues. The CDR3 coding sequence is TGCGCCAGCAGCTTGGGGGACAGGGGTTCGGGCGAGCAGTACTTC. Its translation: CASSLGDRGSGEQYF.

This clonotype was observed a handful of times. The genes are TRBV4-1 and TRBJ1-5; no definite D call. The CDR3 length is 14 residues. Germline assignment: CDR1 MGHRA and CDR2 YSYEKL. The V gene lost 1 base and the J gene lost 6 bases, with 10 bases spanning the gap. The CDR3 nucleotides read TGCGCCAGCAGCCAAGGATATGTAGGTCAGCCCCAGCATTTT. Protein product: CASSQGYVGQPQHF.

This clonotype is labeled large (0.1 to 1%). This chain uses TRBV12-3 or TRBV12-4 with TRBJ1-6; no reliable D call. CDR3 length equals 14 residues. Trimming took 3 bases from V and 5 from J, leaving 8 bases between them. In DNA form, the CDR3 reads TGTGCCAGCAGTTTGACGAGGGATAATTCACCCCTCCACTTT. This translates into CASSLTRDNSPLHF.

By its share, this clonotype is medium-sized (0.01 to 0.1%). J is TRBJ1-5 and V is TRBV7-9; D unclear. Germline CDR1 SEHNR, CDR2 FQNEAQ (reference sequence). The CDR3 has 11 amino acids. The ends were cut back, 2 bases at V and 5 bases at J, with 1 base in the middle. CDR3 bases: TGTGCCAGCAGCTTACATCAGCCCCAGCATTTT. Residues: CASSLHQPQHF.

This clonotype is labeled as medium-sized. This chain links TRBV12-5 with TRBJ2-5, with D unresolved. Between the trimmed V and J ends, which lost 7 bases and 4 bases, there was a span of 13 bases. The CDR3 is 13 amino acids. Germline V gives CDR1 LGHNT, CDR2 FRNRAP. In DNA form, the CDR3 reads TGTGCTAGTGCCCCTGAGCCTGGAGAGACCCAGTACTTC. The encoded protein is CASAPEPGETQYF.

By frequency in the sample, this clonotype is large. V is TRBV2 and J is TRBJ1-1; 9 bases agree with TRBD1. The trim removed 8 bases at V and 4 bases at J, leaving 5 bases unmatched. Germline-derived CDR1 and CDR2 are SNHLY and FYNNEI. The length of the CDR3 is 13 residues. In nucleotides, the CDR3 is TGTGCCAGCGGGAAGACAGGGGGCACTGAAGCTTTCTTT. Its protein product is CASGKTGGTEAFF.

The chain couples TRBV25-1 to TRBJ1-1; D remains ambiguous. In germline, CDR1 is MGHDK, CDR2 SYGVNS. V was shortened by 8 bases and J by 5 bases, with 15 bases between the two germline ends. The CDR3 has 13 amino acids. CDR3: CASPGGVGTEAFF. As DNA, the CDR3 is TGTGCCAGCCCCGGCGGGGTTGGAACTGAAGCTTTCTTT. Looking up the rest from reference TRBV25-1 and TRBJ1-1 gives the full variable domain: EADIYQTPRYLVIGTGKKITLECSQTMGHDKMYWYQQDPGMELHLIHYSYGVNSTEKGDLSSESTVSRIRTEHFPLTLESARPSHTSQYLCASPGGVGTEAFFGQGTRLTVV.